The entry below gives a single T cell receptor (beta chain) sequence along with its context. The antigen is not known. These data come from a study of shared clonotypes between healthy human individuals. Overall study findings and caveats: Naive CD4 clonotype sharing across a few donors was about 5%. Non-shared clonotypes showed lower generation probabilities than clonotypes common to all four donors.

Germline V gene sequence: CDR1 SGHTA, CDR2 FQGNSA. V was pared by 3 bases and J by 8 bases, with 13 bases between. The CDR3 is 13 amino acids. The repertoire was sequenced with immunoSEQ multiplex PCR; TCRdb's copy has only in-frame clones and lacks some. The data contain under 2.5 million clones, roughly 92% of them seen just once; the ten biggest clones take up 0.37%. Sequencing was done on a sample of naive CD4+ T cells from PBMCs. Subset here: CD45RA+ positively selected. The TCR originated in a man between 18 and 35 years old in good health. Some clones in this sample may be carry-over from other donors' samples. The rearrangement joins TRBV7-2 to TRBJ1-2, with unresolved D. The CDR3 DNA reads TGTGCCAGCAGCTTTGAAGGGCTTGGGGGCTACACCTTC. Protein sequence: CASSFEGLGGYTF.